This T cell receptor beta chain is from a study of blood T cell repertoires in COVID-19. About the study: Whether acute or convalescent, the COVID-19 samples came from the United States, Italy and Spain. PBMCs, B-cell-depleted T cells, or T cells provided the cDNA or gDNA that made up the material.

Per the authors' pipeline: It was from reference gene primer amplification that nucleated cell counts were estimated. TCRdb's copy holds only in-frame clones and misses some; the assay was immunoSEQ multiplex PCR. V, J and clone size were drawn from that table, and D and trimming were deduced from the DNA. The top ten hold over 0.8% of the sample, which has approximately 240,000 clones, 85% to 95% seen once. There are 14 residues in the CDR3. V dropped 6 bases and J dropped 6; count of bases not matched to a gene: 6. CDR1 and CDR2 from the germline V gene are MNHEY and SVGEGT. Seattle's enrolled individuals joined amid active infection and were then monitored longitudinally.

The sequenced sample was peripheral blood. The source of this sequence is a man aged 25-40 years with COVID-19, enrolled during active disease. V gene TRBV6-2 or TRBV6-3 combines with J gene TRBJ1-5; TRBD1 matches at 9 bases. This CDR3 reads CASSRTGEGQPQHF. CDR3 coding DNA: TGTGCCAGCAGCCGGACAGGGGAGGGTCAGCCCCAGCATTTT.